Sequencing of this TCR beta chain was carried out in a study of shared clonotypes between healthy human individuals. Study overall: CD4 naive and CD4 memory each took three plates per donor, while CD8 naive took two and CD8 memory one.

Samples underwent the assay at deep level. Clones were sequenced by immunoSEQ multiplex PCR, and TCRdb holds only the in-frame ones, with some missing. The sample records roughly 2.2 million clones, about nine tenths being singletons. The V gene end was trimmed by 0 bases and the J gene end by 6 bases; junction bases not matched to a gene: 4. The CDR3 has 16 amino acids. Germline V CDR1 and CDR2: SGDLS, YYNGEE. This clone was observed a single time. The same CDR3 arises from other DNA sequences in this sample as well. There were no recent acute infections or vaccinations among the donors, who were healthy HIV-negative adults. Researchers partitioned CD4+ cells into CD45RA+ naive and CD45RA-negative memory subsets.

The J gene is TRBJ2-2, the V gene TRBV9, with TRBD2 identical over 11 bases. The specimen sequenced was naive CD4+ T cells from PBMCs. The subset is: CD45RA+ positively selected. This clonotype was obtained from a man between 18 and 35 years old in good health. Some clones in this sample may be carry-over from other donors' samples. The CDR3 region has the DNA TGTGCCAGCAGCGTAGCTACTAGCGGGAGATCCGGGGAGCTGTTTTTT. Amino acid sequence: CASSVATSGRSGELFF. Variable domain in full (rest from reference TRBV9 and TRBJ2-2): DSGVTQTPKHLITATGQRVTLRCSPRSGDLSVYWYQQSLDQGLQFLIQYYNGEERAKGNILERFSAQQFPDLHSELNLSSLELGDSALYFCASSVATSGRSGELFFGEGSRLTVL.